These 2 T cell receptor beta chains were sequenced from one sample in a study of T cell clonotyping in hematopoietic cell transplantation. Time point here: recipient sample about 28 days before transplant, after cytoreduction. The data were produced by immunoSEQ multiplex PCR, yet TCRdb's version contains in-frame clones alone and is incomplete. The profile shows approximately 30,000 clones, approximately 86% of them singletons. Sequencing was performed on peripheral blood mononuclear cells, taken before stem cell transplant. These receptors were collected from a man aged 35 to 55 with acute myeloid leukemia. Some clones in this sample may be carry-over from other donors' samples.

This rearrangement joins TRBV28 to TRBJ2-5, with 9 bases lining up with TRBD2. V dropped 6 bases and J dropped 3; count of bases not matched to a gene: 20. CDR1 and CDR2 from the germline V gene are MDHEN and SYDVKM. The CDR3 loop spans 19 amino acids. CDR3 in amino acids: CASSPLLAGGPGGEETQYF. DNA for the CDR3: TGTGCCAGCAGCCCCCTCTTGGCGGGGGGGCCCGGGGGCGAAGAGACCCAGTACTTC.

The V and J genes are TRBV11-3 and TRBJ1-1, with D tentatively TRBD1 (5 bases). Trimming cost V 0 bases and J 4 bases, with 9 bases left between them. The length of the CDR3 is 14 residues. The germline V gene encodes CDR1 SGHNT and CDR2 YENEEA. CDR3 sequence: CASSLDQGITEAFF. The CDR3 nucleotides are TGTGCCAGCAGCTTAGATCAGGGCATCACTGAAGCTTTCTTT.